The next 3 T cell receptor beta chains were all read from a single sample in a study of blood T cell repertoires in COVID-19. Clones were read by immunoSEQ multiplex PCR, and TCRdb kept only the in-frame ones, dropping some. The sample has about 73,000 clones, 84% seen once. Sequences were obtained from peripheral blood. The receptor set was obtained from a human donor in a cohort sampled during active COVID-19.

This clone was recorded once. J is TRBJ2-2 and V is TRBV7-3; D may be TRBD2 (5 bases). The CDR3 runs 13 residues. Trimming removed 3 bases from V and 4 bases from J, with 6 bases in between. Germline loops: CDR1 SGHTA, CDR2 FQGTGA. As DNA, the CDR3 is TGTGCCAGCAGCTTGAGGGTCACCGGGGAGCTGTTTTTT. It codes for CASSLRVTGELFF.

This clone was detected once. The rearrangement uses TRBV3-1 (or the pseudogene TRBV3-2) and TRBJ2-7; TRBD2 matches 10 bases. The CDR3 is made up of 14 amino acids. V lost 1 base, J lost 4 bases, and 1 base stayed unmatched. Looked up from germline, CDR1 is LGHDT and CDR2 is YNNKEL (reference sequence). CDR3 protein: CASSQVGLAYEQYF. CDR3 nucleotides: TGTGCCAGCAGCCAAGTGGGACTAGCGTACGAGCAGTACTTC.

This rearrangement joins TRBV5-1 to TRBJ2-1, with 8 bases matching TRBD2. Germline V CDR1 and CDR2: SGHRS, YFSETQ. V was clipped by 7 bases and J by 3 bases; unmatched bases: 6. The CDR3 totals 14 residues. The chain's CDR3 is CASCPGGHYNEQFF. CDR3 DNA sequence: TGCGCCAGCTGTCCGGGGGGGCACTACAATGAGCAGTTCTTC.